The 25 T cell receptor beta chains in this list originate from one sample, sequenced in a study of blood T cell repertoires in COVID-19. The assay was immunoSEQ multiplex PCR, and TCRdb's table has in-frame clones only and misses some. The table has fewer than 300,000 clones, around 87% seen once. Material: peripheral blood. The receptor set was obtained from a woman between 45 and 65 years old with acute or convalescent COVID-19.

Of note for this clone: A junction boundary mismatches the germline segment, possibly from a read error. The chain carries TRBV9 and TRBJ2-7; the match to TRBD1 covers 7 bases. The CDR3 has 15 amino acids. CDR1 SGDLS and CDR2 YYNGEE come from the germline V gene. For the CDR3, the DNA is TGTGCCAGCAGCCCGGGGACAGCTACCCGCTACGAGCGGTACTTC. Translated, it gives CASSPGTATRYERYF.

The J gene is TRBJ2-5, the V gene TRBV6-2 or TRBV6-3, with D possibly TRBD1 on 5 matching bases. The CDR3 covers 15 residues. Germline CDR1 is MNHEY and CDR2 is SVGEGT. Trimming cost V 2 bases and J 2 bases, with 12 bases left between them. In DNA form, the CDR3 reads TGTGCCAGCAGTTACGATGCAGGGCTACAAGAGACCCAGTACTTC. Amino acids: CASSYDAGLQETQYF.

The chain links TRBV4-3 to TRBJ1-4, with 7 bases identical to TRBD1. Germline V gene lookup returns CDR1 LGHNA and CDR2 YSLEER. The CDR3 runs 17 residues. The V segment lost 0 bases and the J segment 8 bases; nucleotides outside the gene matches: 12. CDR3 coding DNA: TGCGCCAGCAGCCAAGAATATCGACAGGGTGTACGGGAAAAACTGTTTTTT. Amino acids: CASSQEYRQGVREKLFF.

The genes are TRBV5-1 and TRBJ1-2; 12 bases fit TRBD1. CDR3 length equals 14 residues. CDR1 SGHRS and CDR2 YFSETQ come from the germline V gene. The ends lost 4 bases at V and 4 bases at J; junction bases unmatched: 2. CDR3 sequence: CASSKGQGAYGYTF. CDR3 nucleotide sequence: TGCGCCAGCAGCAAGGGACAGGGGGCCTATGGCTACACCTTC.

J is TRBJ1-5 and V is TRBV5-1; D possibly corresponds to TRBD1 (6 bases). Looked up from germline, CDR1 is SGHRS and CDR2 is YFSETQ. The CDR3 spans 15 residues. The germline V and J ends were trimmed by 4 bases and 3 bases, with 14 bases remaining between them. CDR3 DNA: TGCGCCAGCAGCCCCGATACAGGGTTCAATCAGCCCCAGCATTTT. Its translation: CASSPDTGFNQPQHF. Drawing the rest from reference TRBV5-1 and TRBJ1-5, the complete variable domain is KAGVTQTPRYLIKTRGQQVTLSCSPISGHRSVSWYQQTPGQGLQFLFEYFSETQRNKGNFPGRFSGRQFSNSRSEMNVSTLELGDSALYLCASSPDTGFNQPQHFGDGTRLSIL.

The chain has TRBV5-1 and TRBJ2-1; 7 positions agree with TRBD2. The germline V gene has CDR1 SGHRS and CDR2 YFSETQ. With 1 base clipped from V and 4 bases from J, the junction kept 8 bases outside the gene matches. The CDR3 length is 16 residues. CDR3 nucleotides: TGCGCCAGCAGCTTGTGGGCTAGCGGTGGGTACAATGAGCAGTTCTTC. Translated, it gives CASSLWASGGYNEQFF. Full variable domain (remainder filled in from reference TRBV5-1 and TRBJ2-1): KAGVTQTPRYLIKTRGQQVTLSCSPISGHRSVSWYQQTPGQGLQFLFEYFSETQRNKGNFPGRFSGRQFSNSRSEMNVSTLELGDSALYLCASSLWASGGYNEQFFGPGTRLTVL.

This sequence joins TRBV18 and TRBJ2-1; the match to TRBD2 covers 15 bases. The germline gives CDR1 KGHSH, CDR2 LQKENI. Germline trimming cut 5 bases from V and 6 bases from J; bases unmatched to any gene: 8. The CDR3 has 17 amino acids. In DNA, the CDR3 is TGTGCCAGCTCAGCGCTACGGACTAGCGGGAGGGTCAATGAGCAGTTCTTC. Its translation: CASSALRTSGRVNEQFF. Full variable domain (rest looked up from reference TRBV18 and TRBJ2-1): NAGVMQNPRHLVRRRGQEARLRCSPMKGHSHVYWYRQLPEEGLKFMVYLQKENIIDESGMPKERFSAEFPKEGPSILRIQQVVRGDSAAYFCASSALRTSGRVNEQFFGPGTRLTVL.

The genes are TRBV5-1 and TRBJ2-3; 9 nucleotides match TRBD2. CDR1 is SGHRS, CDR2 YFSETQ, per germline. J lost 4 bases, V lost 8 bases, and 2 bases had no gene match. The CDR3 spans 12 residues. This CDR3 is CASGLASDTQYF. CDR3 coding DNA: TGCGCCAGTGGACTAGCGTCAGATACGCAGTATTTT.

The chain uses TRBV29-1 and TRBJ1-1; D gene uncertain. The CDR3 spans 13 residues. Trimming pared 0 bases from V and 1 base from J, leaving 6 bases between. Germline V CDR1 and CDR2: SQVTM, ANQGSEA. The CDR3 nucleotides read TGCAGCGTTGAAGATCGCGGGAACACTGAAGCTTTCTTT. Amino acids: CSVEDRGNTEAFF.

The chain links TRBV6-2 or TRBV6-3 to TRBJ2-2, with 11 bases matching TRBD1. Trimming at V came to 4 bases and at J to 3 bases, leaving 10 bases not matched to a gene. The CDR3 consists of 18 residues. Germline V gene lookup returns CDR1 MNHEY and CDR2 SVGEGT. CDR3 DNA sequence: TGTGCCAGCAGTTCCCTAGGACAGGGGGCAGTTGACACCGGGGAGCTGTTTTTT. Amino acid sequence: CASSSLGQGAVDTGELFF.

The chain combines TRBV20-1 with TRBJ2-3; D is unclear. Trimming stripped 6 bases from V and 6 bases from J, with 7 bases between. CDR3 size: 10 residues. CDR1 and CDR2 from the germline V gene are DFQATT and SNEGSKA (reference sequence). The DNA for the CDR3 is TGCAGTGCCCCTCTGGATACGCAGTATTTT. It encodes CSAPLDTQYF.

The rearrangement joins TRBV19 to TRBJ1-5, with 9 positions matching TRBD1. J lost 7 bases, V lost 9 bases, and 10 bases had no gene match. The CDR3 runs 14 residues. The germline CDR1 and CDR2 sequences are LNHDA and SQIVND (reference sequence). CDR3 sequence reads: CARNRGRPKQPQHF. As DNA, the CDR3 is TGTGCCAGAAACAGGGGGCGTCCAAAACAGCCCCAGCATTTT.

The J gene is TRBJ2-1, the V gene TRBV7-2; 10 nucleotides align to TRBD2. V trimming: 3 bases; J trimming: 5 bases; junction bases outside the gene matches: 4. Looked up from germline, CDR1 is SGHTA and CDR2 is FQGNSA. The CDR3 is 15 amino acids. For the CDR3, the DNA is TGTGCCAGCAGCTTGTGGCTAGCGGGAGACAATGAGCAGTTCTTC. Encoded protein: CASSLWLAGDNEQFF.

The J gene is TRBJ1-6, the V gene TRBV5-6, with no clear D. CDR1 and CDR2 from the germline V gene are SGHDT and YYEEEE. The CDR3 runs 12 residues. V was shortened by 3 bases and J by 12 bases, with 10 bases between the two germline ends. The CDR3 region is CASSSIGLPLHF. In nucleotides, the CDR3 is TGTGCCAGCAGCTCAATCGGACTACCCCTCCACTTT.

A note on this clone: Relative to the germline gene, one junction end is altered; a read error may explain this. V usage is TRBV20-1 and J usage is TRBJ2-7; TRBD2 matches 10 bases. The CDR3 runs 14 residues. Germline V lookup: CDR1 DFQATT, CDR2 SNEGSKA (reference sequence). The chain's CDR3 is CSTSTSGIPYEQYF. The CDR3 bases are TGCAGTACTAGTACTAGCGGGATCCCCTACGAGCAGTACTTC.

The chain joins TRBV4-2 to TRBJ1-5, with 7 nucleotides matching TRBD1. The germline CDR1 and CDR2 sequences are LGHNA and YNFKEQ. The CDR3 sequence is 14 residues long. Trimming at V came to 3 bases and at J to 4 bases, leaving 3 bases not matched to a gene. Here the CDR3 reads CASSQGTANQPQHF. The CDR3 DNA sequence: TGTGCCAGCAGCCAGGGGACAGCTAATCAGCCCCAGCATTTT.

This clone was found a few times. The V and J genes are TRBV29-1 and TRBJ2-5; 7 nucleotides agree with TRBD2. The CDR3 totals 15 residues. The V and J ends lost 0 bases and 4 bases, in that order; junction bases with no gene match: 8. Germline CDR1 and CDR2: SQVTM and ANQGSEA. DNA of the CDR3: TGCAGCGTTGAAGATCTGGGGAGGGTAGGAGAGACCCAGTACTTC. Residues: CSVEDLGRVGETQYF.

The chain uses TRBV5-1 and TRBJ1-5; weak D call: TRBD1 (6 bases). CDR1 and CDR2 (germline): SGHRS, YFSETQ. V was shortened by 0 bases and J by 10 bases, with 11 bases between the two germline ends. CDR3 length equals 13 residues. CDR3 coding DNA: TGCGCCAGCAGCTTGGCACAGGGTTATCCCCAGCATTTT. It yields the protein CASSLAQGYPQHF.

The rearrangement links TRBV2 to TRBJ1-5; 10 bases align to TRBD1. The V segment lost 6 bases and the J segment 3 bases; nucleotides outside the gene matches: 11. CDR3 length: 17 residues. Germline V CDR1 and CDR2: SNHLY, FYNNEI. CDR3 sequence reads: CASRRRPGTGDNQPQHF. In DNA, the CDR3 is TGTGCCAGCAGGAGACGACCCGGGACAGGGGACAATCAGCCCCAGCATTTT.

The CDR3, as DNA: TGTGCCAGCTCACCCGACAGGACACGACCTGGGCACACTGAAGCTTTCTTT. Encoded protein: CASSPDRTRPGHTEAFF. The chain couples TRBV18 to TRBJ1-1, with D tentatively TRBD1 (6 bases). Germline CDR1 KGHSH, CDR2 LQKENI. V was clipped by 3 bases and J by 3 bases, with 20 bases between them. The CDR3 loop spans 17 amino acids.

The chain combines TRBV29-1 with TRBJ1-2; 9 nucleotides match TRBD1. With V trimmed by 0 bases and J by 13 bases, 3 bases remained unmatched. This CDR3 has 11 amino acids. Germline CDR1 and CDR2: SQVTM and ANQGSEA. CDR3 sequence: CSVEDGTGCTF. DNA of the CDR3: TGCAGCGTTGAAGACGGGACAGGGTGCACCTTC.

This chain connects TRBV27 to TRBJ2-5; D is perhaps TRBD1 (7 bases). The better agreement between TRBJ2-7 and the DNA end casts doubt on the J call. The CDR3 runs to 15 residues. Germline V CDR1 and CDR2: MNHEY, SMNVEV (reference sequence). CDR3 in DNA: TGTGCCAGCAGAAACCAGGGGGGCAATTCCTACGAGCAGTACTTC. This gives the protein CASRNQGGNSYEQYF.

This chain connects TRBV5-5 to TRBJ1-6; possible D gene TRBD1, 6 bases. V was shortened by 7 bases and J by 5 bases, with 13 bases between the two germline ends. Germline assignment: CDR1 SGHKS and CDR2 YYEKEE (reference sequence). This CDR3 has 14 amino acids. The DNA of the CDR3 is TGTGCCAGCCTGCCCGGGACAAATAATTCACCCCTCCACTTT. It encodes CASLPGTNNSPLHF. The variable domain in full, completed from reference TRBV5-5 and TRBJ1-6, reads DAGVTQSPTHLIKTRGQQVTLRCSPISGHKSVSWYQQVLGQGPQFIFQYYEKEERGRGNFPDRFSARQFPNYSSELNVNALLLGDSALYLCASLPGTNNSPLHFGNGTRLTVT.

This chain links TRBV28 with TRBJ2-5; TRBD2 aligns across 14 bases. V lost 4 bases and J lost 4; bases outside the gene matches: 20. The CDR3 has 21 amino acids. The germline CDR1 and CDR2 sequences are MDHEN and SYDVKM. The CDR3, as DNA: TGTGCCAGCAGTTCCGAATCCGGGACTAGCGGGAGTCTTTTTAAGGTAGAGACCCAGTACTTC. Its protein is CASSSESGTSGSLFKVETQYF.

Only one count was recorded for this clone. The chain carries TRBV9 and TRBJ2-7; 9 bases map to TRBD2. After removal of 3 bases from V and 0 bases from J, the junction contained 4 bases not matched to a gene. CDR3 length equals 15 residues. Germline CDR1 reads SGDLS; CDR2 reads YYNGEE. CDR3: CASSGLTSGSYEQYF. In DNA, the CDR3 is TGTGCCAGCAGCGGGCTGACTAGCGGCTCCTACGAGCAGTACTTC.